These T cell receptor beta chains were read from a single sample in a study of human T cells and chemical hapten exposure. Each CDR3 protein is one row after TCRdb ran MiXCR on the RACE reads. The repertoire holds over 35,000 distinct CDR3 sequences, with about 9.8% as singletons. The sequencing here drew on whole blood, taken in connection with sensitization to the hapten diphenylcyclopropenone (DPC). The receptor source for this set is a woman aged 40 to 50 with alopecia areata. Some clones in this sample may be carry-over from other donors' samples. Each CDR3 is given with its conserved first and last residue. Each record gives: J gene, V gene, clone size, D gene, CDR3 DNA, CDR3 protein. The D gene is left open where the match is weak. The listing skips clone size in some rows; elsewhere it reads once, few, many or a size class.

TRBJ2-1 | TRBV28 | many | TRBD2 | TGTGCCACCAAGGGACTAGCGGTGAGCAATGAGCAGTTCTTC | CATKGLAVSNEQFF
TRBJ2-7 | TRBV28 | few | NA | TGTGCCAGCAGTCCCACTGGGCGTCACGAGCAGTACTTC | CASSPTGRHEQYF
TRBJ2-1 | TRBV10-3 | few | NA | TGTGCCATCAGTGCCGCCAATGAGCAGTTCTTC | CAISAANEQFF
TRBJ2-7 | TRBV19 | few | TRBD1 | TGTGCCAGTAGCCAGACAGGGGGCCCCTACGAGCAGTACTTC | CASSQTGGPYEQYF
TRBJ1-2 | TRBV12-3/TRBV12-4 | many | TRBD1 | TGTGCCAGCAGCGGGACAGGGCGGTTGAACTATGGCTACACCTTC | CASSGTGRLNYGYTF
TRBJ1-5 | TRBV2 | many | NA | TGTGCCAGCAGTGATCGCGGTCGTCAGCCCCAGCATTTT | CASSDRGRQPQHF
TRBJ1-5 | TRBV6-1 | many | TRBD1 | TGTGCCAGCAGTGATCGGGACAGGCGTCAGCCCCAGCATTTT | CASSDRDRRQPQHF
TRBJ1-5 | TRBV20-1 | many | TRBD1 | TGCAGTGCTCCAGGGACAGGGAATCAGCCCCAGCATTTT | CSAPGTGNQPQHF
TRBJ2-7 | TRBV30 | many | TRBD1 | TGTGCCTGGGGACAGGCCTACGAGCAGTACTTC | CAWGQAYEQYF
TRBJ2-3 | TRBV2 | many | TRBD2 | TGTGCCAGCAGTGAATTTCGCGGGGGGGCCCCAGATACGCAGTATTTT | CASSEFRGGAPDTQYF
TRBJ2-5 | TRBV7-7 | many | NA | TGTGCCAGCAGCTTAGGATCTCCTGGAGAGACCCAGTACTTC | CASSLGSPGETQYF
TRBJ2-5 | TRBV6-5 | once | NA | TGTGCCAGCAGTTACCGGACAGTACAAGAGACCCAGTACTTC | CASSYRTVQETQYF
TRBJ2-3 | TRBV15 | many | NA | TGTGCCACCAGCAGAGTCTACCCACCAGATACGCAGTATTTT | CATSRVYPPDTQYF
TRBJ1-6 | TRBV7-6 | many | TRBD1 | TGTGCCAGCAGCTTAGTTGAGGGGGCGGGATCACCCCTCCACTTT | CASSLVEGAGSPLHF
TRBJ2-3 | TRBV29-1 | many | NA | TGCAGCGTTGATACTCCTACCGTAGCAGATACGCAGTATTTT | CSVDTPTVADTQYF
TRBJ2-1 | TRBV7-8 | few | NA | TGTGCCAGCAGCTTTGGAGGGGGTGAGCAGTTCTTC | CASSFGGGEQFF
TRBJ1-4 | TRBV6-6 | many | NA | TGTGCCAGCAGCGTTGACGGCGACGGCGGGGAAAAACTGTTTTTT | CASSVDGDGGEKLFF
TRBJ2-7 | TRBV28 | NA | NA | TGTGCCAGCAGGGGCAGGGGCTACGAGCAGTACTTC | CASRGRGYEQYF
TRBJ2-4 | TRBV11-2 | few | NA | TGTGCCAGCAACTCCAGGGACCAGGACATTCAGTACTTC | CASNSRDQDIQYF
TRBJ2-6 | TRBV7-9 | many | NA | TGTGCCAGCAGCTTAAGTGGGCGAGCTGGGGCCAACGTCCTGACTTTC | CASSLSGRAGANVLTF
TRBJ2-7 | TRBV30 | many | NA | TGTGCCTGGAGGTCCAGGGGTTACGAGCAGTACTTC | CAWRSRGYEQYF
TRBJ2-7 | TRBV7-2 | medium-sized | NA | TGTGCCAGCAGCCCTGCGACGGGGTCCTACGAGCAGTACTTC | CASSPATGSYEQYF